This TCR beta chain is from a study of T cell clones after liver transplantation. Turning to the study itself: Samples came from ITN030ST, which attempted immunosuppression withdrawal within 2 years of liver transplantation. Subjects received no induction therapy and standard immunosuppression until randomization at 12-24 months post-transplant. Tolerance: complete withdrawal held at least one year, liver enzymes staying within twice normal.

Concerning this clone: The antigen is unknown.

Study outcomes and limitations: Conclusions were preliminary, with small, heterogeneous patient groups.

The method was immunoSEQ multiplex PCR; TCRdb's version includes in-frame clones alone and lacks a portion of them. The table has under 7,000 clones, roughly 74% seen once. The CDR3 covers 16 residues. Trimming pared 5 bases from V and 0 bases from J, leaving 15 bases between. Germline CDR1 PRHDT, CDR2 FYEKMQ (reference sequence). The TCR was taken from a human donor who received a liver transplant. J is TRBJ2-3 and V is TRBV13, with D hard to call. Sample: CD8+ T cells from blood, taken before liver transplant. CDR3 bases: TGTGCCAGCAGCCAGGAAGGCGGCGATAGCACAGATACGCAGTATTTT. This gives the protein CASSQEGGDSTDTQYF. The full variable domain, completed using reference TRBV13 and TRBJ2-3, is AAGVIQSPRHLIKEKRETATLKCYPIPRHDTVYWYQQGPGQDPQFLISFYEKMQSDKGSIPDRFSAQQFSDYHSELNMSSLELGDSALYFCASSQEGGDSTDTQYFGPGTRLTVL.